These T cell receptor beta chains were read from a single sample in a study of blood T cells in healthy people across ages. TCRdb reprocessed the 5' RACE reads with MiXCR, giving one entry per CDR3 protein. Of approximately 1.5 million distinct CDR3 sequences listed, almost 35% are singletons. Sequencing was performed on blood. These receptors originate from a woman in her 30s in good health. Both conserved end residues are part of each CDR3. The D gene is left open where the match is weak. The size of a clone is reported for some rows only, either as once, few or many, or as a class for expanded clones.

clone_size: few; v_call: TRBV9; j_call: TRBJ2-1; d_call: TRBD1; cdr3_nt: TGTGCCAGCAGCCCAGAAGGAAACAGGGGGCCTGAGCAGTTCTTC; cdr3_aa: CASSPEGNRGPEQFF
clone_size: many; v_call: TRBV6-1; j_call: TRBJ2-3; d_call: .; cdr3_nt: TGTGCCAGCAGCCAGGGGCTCTCGACATGGGGGCCAACCACAGATACGCAGTATTTT; cdr3_aa: CASSQGLSTWGPTTDTQYF
clone_size: few; v_call: TRBV7-2; j_call: TRBJ1-5; d_call: .; cdr3_nt: TGTGCCAGCACCCCGGGAAACAATCAGCCCCAGCATTTT; cdr3_aa: CASTPGNNQPQHF
clone_size: few; v_call: TRBV12-3/TRBV12-4; j_call: TRBJ2-7; d_call: .; cdr3_nt: TGTGCCAGCAGTCCCCCGAGTGGGAGAGGCTACGAGCAGTACTTC; cdr3_aa: CASSPPSGRGYEQYF
clone_size: .; v_call: TRBV29-1; j_call: TRBJ2-1; d_call: .; cdr3_nt: TGCAGCGTTGAACGTACAGGGCACGGGCAGTTCTTC; cdr3_aa: CSVERTGHGQFF
clone_size: .; v_call: TRBV4-1; j_call: TRBJ2-3; d_call: TRBD1; cdr3_nt: TGCGCCAGCAGCCAGAGGGCAGCTAGACAGGGGGTGCCAGATACGCAGTATTTT; cdr3_aa: CASSQRAARQGVPDTQYF
clone_size: few; v_call: TRBV6-7; j_call: TRBJ2-3; d_call: .; cdr3_nt: TGTGCCAGCCCACGGGGGACAGATACGCAGTATTTT; cdr3_aa: CASPRGTDTQYF
clone_size: .; v_call: TRBV27; j_call: TRBJ1-4; d_call: TRBD1; cdr3_nt: TGTGCCAGCAGTGGGACAGGGGCTCATGAAAAACTGTTTTTT; cdr3_aa: CASSGTGAHEKLFF
clone_size: .; v_call: TRBV28; j_call: TRBJ2-7; d_call: .; cdr3_nt: TGTGCCAGCAGGGCCGTAGGGGTCCCCTACGAGCAGTACTTC; cdr3_aa: CASRAVGVPYEQYF
clone_size: few; v_call: TRBV5-1; j_call: TRBJ2-5; d_call: TRBD2; cdr3_nt: TGCGCCAGCAGCCCGGGACTAGCGGGATTCAACGAGACCCAGTACTTC; cdr3_aa: CASSPGLAGFNETQYF
clone_size: .; v_call: TRBV6-1; j_call: TRBJ2-5; d_call: .; cdr3_nt: TGTGCCAGTGCCGGGACCAGAGAGGAGGCCCAGTACTTC; cdr3_aa: CASAGTREEAQYF
clone_size: .; v_call: TRBV9; j_call: TRBJ1-1; d_call: TRBD1; cdr3_nt: TGTGCCAGCAGCATTCGGGACAGGCCTTCGAACACTGAAGCTTTCTTT; cdr3_aa: CASSIRDRPSNTEAFF
clone_size: .; v_call: TRBV30; j_call: TRBJ2-1; d_call: .; cdr3_nt: TGTGCTTACATACCCGGGACCAACTACAATGAGCAGTTCTTC; cdr3_aa: CAYIPGTNYNEQFF
clone_size: once; v_call: TRBV20-1; j_call: TRBJ2-3; d_call: TRBD2; cdr3_nt: TGCAGTGTCGCGGGGGGGGCTGACACAGATACGCAGTATTTT; cdr3_aa: CSVAGGADTDTQYF
clone_size: .; v_call: TRBV7-3; j_call: TRBJ1-1; d_call: .; cdr3_nt: TGTGCCAGCAGCCCCTTGATCGGGGAGGAAGCTTTCTTT; cdr3_aa: CASSPLIGEEAFF
clone_size: few; v_call: TRBV20-1; j_call: TRBJ2-5; d_call: TRBD2; cdr3_nt: TGCAGTGCTAGAGCCGGGACTAGCGGGAGAGTCAGCCAAGAGACCCAGTACTTC; cdr3_aa: CSARAGTSGRVSQETQYF
clone_size: .; v_call: TRBV7-8; j_call: TRBJ2-7; d_call: .; cdr3_nt: TGTGCCAGCAGCCCGGTAGGTGGGGACCGGTACGAGCAGTACTTC; cdr3_aa: CASSPVGGDRYEQYF
clone_size: many; v_call: TRBV6-6; j_call: TRBJ2-1; d_call: .; cdr3_nt: TGTGCCAGTGGGGGAGGTTCCTACAATGAGCAGTTCTTC; cdr3_aa: CASGGGSYNEQFF
clone_size: .; v_call: TRBV12-3/TRBV12-4; j_call: TRBJ1-3; d_call: TRBD1; cdr3_nt: TGTGCCAGCAGTTCCCCGACAGGGACTGGAAACACCGTATATTTT; cdr3_aa: CASSSPTGTGNTVYF
clone_size: few; v_call: TRBV29-1; j_call: TRBJ1-2; d_call: TRBD1; cdr3_nt: TGCAGCGTGCCGACAGGGGAGGGCTACACCTTC; cdr3_aa: CSVPTGEGYTF
clone_size: few; v_call: TRBV28; j_call: TRBJ2-1; d_call: .; cdr3_nt: TGTGCCAGCAGTTTTCTCGCAGGGATCTCTATCCACAATGAGCAGTTCTTC; cdr3_aa: CASSFLAGISIHNEQFF
clone_size: .; v_call: TRBV5-1; j_call: TRBJ1-1; d_call: TRBD1; cdr3_nt: TGCGCCAGCAGCGGGACAGGGGTGCAGACTGAAGCTTTCTTT; cdr3_aa: CASSGTGVQTEAFF
clone_size: few; v_call: TRBV7-3; j_call: TRBJ1-2; d_call: .; cdr3_nt: TGTGCCGGCAGCCCCCCCGACCCGGTGGAAGGCTACACCTTC; cdr3_aa: CAGSPPDPVEGYTF
clone_size: .; v_call: TRBV15; j_call: TRBJ2-7; d_call: .; cdr3_nt: TGTGCCACCATCACCTCTGGTGGTGCTCAGCGCGAGCAGTACTTC; cdr3_aa: CATITSGGAQREQYF
clone_size: few; v_call: TRBV20-1; j_call: TRBJ1-1; d_call: .; cdr3_nt: TGCAGTGCTAGCCCCTTCGACAGGCAACTCATACACATGAACACTGAAGCTTTCTTT; cdr3_aa: CSASPFDRQLIHMNTEAFF
clone_size: many; v_call: TRBV29-1; j_call: TRBJ2-5; d_call: .; cdr3_nt: TGCAGCGTTGAAGATCGGGGGTGGGAGCAAGAGACCCAGTACTTC; cdr3_aa: CSVEDRGWEQETQYF
clone_size: many; v_call: TRBV7-2; j_call: TRBJ2-3; d_call: .; cdr3_nt: TGTGCCAGCAGCTTGGGGCCCCGCTTGGATACGCAGTATTTT; cdr3_aa: CASSLGPRLDTQYF
clone_size: .; v_call: TRBV14; j_call: TRBJ2-1; d_call: TRBD1; cdr3_nt: TGTGCCAGCAGCCAAAAGGGGGCCCCTGAGCAGTTCTTC; cdr3_aa: CASSQKGAPEQFF
clone_size: few; v_call: TRBV13; j_call: TRBJ2-5; d_call: .; cdr3_nt: TGTGCCAGCAGCTTAAAAGTCAGTAGGCCGGAGACCCAGTACTTC; cdr3_aa: CASSLKVSRPETQYF
clone_size: .; v_call: TRBV28; j_call: TRBJ2-6; d_call: TRBD1; cdr3_nt: TGTGCCAGCAGTTCTCCCACAGGGGGTAACTCTGGGGCCAACGTCCTGACTTTC; cdr3_aa: CASSSPTGGNSGANVLTF
clone_size: once; v_call: TRBV24-1; j_call: TRBJ2-3; d_call: TRBD1; cdr3_nt: TGTGCCACCAGTGATATTGGGACAGCTAGCACAGATACGCAGTATTTT; cdr3_aa: CATSDIGTASTDTQYF
clone_size: few; v_call: TRBV27; j_call: TRBJ2-2; d_call: TRBD2; cdr3_nt: TGTGCCAGCACTAGACGACTAGCGGACGCGAACACCGGGGAGCTGTTTTTT; cdr3_aa: CASTRRLADANTGELFF
clone_size: few; v_call: TRBV10-3; j_call: TRBJ1-1; d_call: TRBD1; cdr3_nt: TGTGCCATCAGTGCAGGACAGGGTGACACTGAAGCTTTCTTT; cdr3_aa: CAISAGQGDTEAFF
clone_size: .; v_call: TRBV28; j_call: TRBJ1-2; d_call: TRBD1; cdr3_nt: TGTGCCAGCAGTTTAAGGGACAGCGAAGTCCTATGGATGCTCACCTTC; cdr3_aa: CASSLRDSEVLWMLTF
clone_size: .; v_call: TRBV20-1; j_call: TRBJ1-2; d_call: .; cdr3_nt: TGCAGTGCGCCTCAGGGGCAGAGCCACAACTATGGCTACACCTTC; cdr3_aa: CSAPQGQSHNYGYTF
clone_size: many; v_call: TRBV20-1; j_call: TRBJ2-7; d_call: TRBD2; cdr3_nt: TGCAGTGCTATTAAGGCTAGCGGACCCTACGAGCAGTACTTC; cdr3_aa: CSAIKASGPYEQYF
clone_size: few; v_call: TRBV28; j_call: TRBJ2-7; d_call: TRBD2; cdr3_nt: TGTGCCAGCAGTTTATCGGCCCTAGCGGGAGTGTACGAGCAGTACTTC; cdr3_aa: CASSLSALAGVYEQYF
clone_size: .; v_call: TRBV18; j_call: TRBJ2-1; d_call: TRBD1; cdr3_nt: TGTGCCAGCTCACTGGCTGAGAACAGGGGGCGCTTCTACAATGAGCAGTTCTTC; cdr3_aa: CASSLAENRGRFYNEQFF
clone_size: .; v_call: TRBV5-1; j_call: TRBJ2-3; d_call: .; cdr3_nt: TGCGCCAGCAGCTTGCCTACAGGGTTAGGCACAGATACGCAGTATTTT; cdr3_aa: CASSLPTGLGTDTQYF
clone_size: .; v_call: TRBV7-2; j_call: TRBJ2-5; d_call: TRBD2; cdr3_nt: TGTGCCAGCAGCTTAGCAGGACTAGCGACTGAGACCCAGTACTTC; cdr3_aa: CASSLAGLATETQYF
clone_size: .; v_call: TRBV27; j_call: TRBJ2-1; d_call: TRBD2; cdr3_nt: TGTGCCAGCAAGAGAATAAGGGGCGGGAGCTCCTACAATGAGCAGTTCTTC; cdr3_aa: CASKRIRGGSSYNEQFF
clone_size: few; v_call: TRBV18; j_call: TRBJ1-2; d_call: .; cdr3_nt: TGTGCCAGCTCACCACGAGGGGAAGGGAACTATGGCTACACCTTC; cdr3_aa: CASSPRGEGNYGYTF
clone_size: few; v_call: TRBV7-9; j_call: TRBJ2-7; d_call: TRBD2; cdr3_nt: TGTGCCAGCAGCTTTCCTAGCGGAGCAGCCTACGAGCAGTACTTC; cdr3_aa: CASSFPSGAAYEQYF
clone_size: .; v_call: TRBV11-2; j_call: TRBJ2-1; d_call: .; cdr3_nt: TGTGCCAGCAGCTTTTCCCACGACAATGAGCAGTTCTTC; cdr3_aa: CASSFSHDNEQFF
clone_size: few; v_call: TRBV5-1; j_call: TRBJ2-7; d_call: TRBD2; cdr3_nt: TGCGCCAGCAGCTTACTAGCGGGGGCCTTCTACGAGCAGTACTTC; cdr3_aa: CASSLLAGAFYEQYF
clone_size: .; v_call: TRBV28; j_call: TRBJ2-7; d_call: TRBD2; cdr3_nt: TGTGCCAGCAGGGGAGGGGTGGGGGGATCCTACGAGCAGTACTTC; cdr3_aa: CASRGGVGGSYEQYF
clone_size: few; v_call: TRBV7-2; j_call: TRBJ2-7; d_call: .; cdr3_nt: TGTGCCAGCAGCTCACCTTCTGTGGCCTACGAGCAGTACTTC; cdr3_aa: CASSSPSVAYEQYF
clone_size: .; v_call: TRBV30; j_call: TRBJ1-2; d_call: .; cdr3_nt: TGTGCCTGGAACCCGGGAGGGACCCGTGGCTACACCTTC; cdr3_aa: CAWNPGGTRGYTF
clone_size: .; v_call: TRBV6-6; j_call: TRBJ2-7; d_call: TRBD2; cdr3_nt: TGTGCCAGCAGTGCCGGGACTAGAAGCTCCTACGAGCAGTACTTC; cdr3_aa: CASSAGTRSSYEQYF
clone_size: .; v_call: TRBV4-2; j_call: TRBJ2-3; d_call: .; cdr3_nt: TGTGCCAGCAGCCAAGATGTCGGGGGTGCACCTACTAGCACAGATACGCAGTATTTT; cdr3_aa: CASSQDVGGAPTSTDTQYF
clone_size: few; v_call: TRBV28; j_call: TRBJ2-5; d_call: TRBD2; cdr3_nt: TGTGCCAGCAGTTTGAGGACTAGCGGATCGACCCAAGAGACCCAGTACTTC; cdr3_aa: CASSLRTSGSTQETQYF
clone_size: few; v_call: TRBV20-1; j_call: TRBJ2-7; d_call: .; cdr3_nt: TGCAGTGCTAGCGCCCGGAGCTCCTACGAGCAGTACTTC; cdr3_aa: CSASARSSYEQYF
clone_size: .; v_call: TRBV29-1; j_call: TRBJ2-1; d_call: TRBD2; cdr3_nt: TGCAGCGTTTTTTCCGGGACTAGCGGGAGTTCAAATACTTACTACAATGAGCAGTTCTTC; cdr3_aa: CSVFSGTSGSSNTYYNEQFF
clone_size: few; v_call: TRBV20-1; j_call: TRBJ1-2; d_call: TRBD1; cdr3_nt: TGCAGTGCTAGTTCCGGACAGGGGCACTATGGCTACACCTTC; cdr3_aa: CSASSGQGHYGYTF
clone_size: .; v_call: TRBV9; j_call: TRBJ2-7; d_call: .; cdr3_nt: TGTGCCAGCAGCGCCGGAGGGGGGTGGACCTACGAGCAGTACTTC; cdr3_aa: CASSAGGGWTYEQYF
clone_size: .; v_call: TRBV11-1; j_call: TRBJ2-1; d_call: TRBD2; cdr3_nt: TGTGCCAGCAGCTTAGCGCAGCTAGCGGGGATCTTTTCCTCCTCCTACAATGAGCAGTTCTTC; cdr3_aa: CASSLAQLAGIFSSSYNEQFF
clone_size: few; v_call: TRBV6-1; j_call: TRBJ2-1; d_call: .; cdr3_nt: TGTGCCAGCAGTGAGGCGTTGGGGCAGATCAGGCAAAATGAGCAGTTCTTC; cdr3_aa: CASSEALGQIRQNEQFF
clone_size: .; v_call: TRBV3-1; j_call: TRBJ2-7; d_call: TRBD1; cdr3_nt: TGTGCCAGCGGAAACCGGGACAGGGGTTACGAGCAGTACTTC; cdr3_aa: CASGNRDRGYEQYF
clone_size: few; v_call: TRBV29-1; j_call: TRBJ1-1; d_call: .; cdr3_nt: TGCAGCGTTAAAACCCGACAGTCGAACACTGAAGCTTTCTTT; cdr3_aa: CSVKTRQSNTEAFF
clone_size: few; v_call: TRBV4-1; j_call: TRBJ2-5; d_call: TRBD2; cdr3_nt: TGCGCCAGCAGCCAGGGCCGCGGGACTAAAGTGCAAGAGACCCAGTACTTC; cdr3_aa: CASSQGRGTKVQETQYF